The present T cell receptor beta chain was sequenced within a study of Ad26.COV2.S vaccination and SARS-CoV-2 variants. Study-wide points: Vaccine and placebo recipients had similar non-spike TCR breadth.

Produced via immunoSEQ multiplex PCR; TCRdb's table is partial and in-frame only. The data show about 480,000 clones, with roughly 85% seen just once and around 13% held by the top ten. Notes on this clone: Its antigen remains unknown.

The sample's treatment: around 19 received Ad26.COV2.S at low or high dose, single or two shots; several received placebo; per-sample allocation not given. Samples came from day 63 after the first vaccine or placebo injection. Germline-derived CDR1 and CDR2 are MNHEY and SVGAGI. The length of the CDR3 is 15 residues. Trimming pared 5 bases from V and 1 base from J, leaving 14 bases between. The origin of this receptor is a person aged 18-60 years who received the Ad26.COV2.S COVID-19 vaccine or a placebo. This specimen was peripheral blood, taken in a trial of Ad26.COV2.S vaccine versus placebo. This chain links TRBV6-5 with TRBJ1-1, with D possibly TRBD1 on 5 matching bases. The chain's CDR3 is CASSPRPGANTEAFF. The CDR3 DNA sequence: TGTGCCAGCAGTCCTCGTCCCGGGGCGAACACTGAAGCTTTCTTT.